This entry describes one T cell receptor beta chain. No antigen is known for it. PCR employed 60 Vbeta and 13 Jbeta primers. Clones were read by immunoSEQ multiplex PCR, and TCRdb kept only the in-frame ones, dropping some. The sample includes approximately 160,000 clones, around four fifths of them seen just once. This CDR3 contains 15 residues. The germline V gene encodes CDR1 SGDLS and CDR2 YYNGEE. The ends were cut back, 3 bases at V and 4 bases at J, with 11 bases in the middle. The data were taken from a study of cytomegalovirus exposure and HLA in healthy donors. General observations from the study: Most likely, a cluster of highly shared sequence variants arose as a sequencing artifact. In a later analysis, productive TCRs from donors in an Asian-associated ancestry cluster reportedly carried fewer N-insertions than the cohort mean. V- and J-gene trimming in TCR beta was tied to a missense DCLRE1C variant by an analysis performed later. Despite most TCR sequences being rare, some public TCRs occurred in many donors.

The chain links TRBV9 to TRBJ2-6; D remains unclear. The material sequenced was PBMCs. The sequence derives from a girl aged 2-10 years in good health and CMV-seropositive. The DNA for the CDR3 is TGTGCCAGCAGCGATACTTTGTCGGGGGCCAACGTCCTGACTTTC. Translation gives CASSDTLSGANVLTF. Full variable domain (remainder filled in from reference TRBV9 and TRBJ2-6): DSGVTQTPKHLITATGQRVTLRCSPRSGDLSVYWYQQSLDQGLQFLIQYYNGEERAKGNILERFSAQQFPDLHSELNLSSLELGDSALYFCASSDTLSGANVLTFGAGSRLTVL.